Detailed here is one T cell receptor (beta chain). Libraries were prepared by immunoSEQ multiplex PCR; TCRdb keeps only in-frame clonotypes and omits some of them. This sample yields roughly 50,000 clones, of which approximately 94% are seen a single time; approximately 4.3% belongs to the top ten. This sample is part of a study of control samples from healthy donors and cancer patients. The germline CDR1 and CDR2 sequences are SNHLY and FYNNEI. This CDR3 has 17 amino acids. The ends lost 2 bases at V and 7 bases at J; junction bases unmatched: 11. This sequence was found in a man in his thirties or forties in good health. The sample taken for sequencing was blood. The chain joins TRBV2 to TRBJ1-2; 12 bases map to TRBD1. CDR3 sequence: CASSEWGQGAHHSGYTF. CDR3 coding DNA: TGTGCCAGCAGTGAATGGGGACAGGGGGCGCATCATAGTGGCTACACCTTC.